One and the same sample provided the 15 T cell receptor beta chains below, sequenced in a study of shared clonotypes between healthy human individuals. This table comes from immunoSEQ multiplex PCR, and its TCRdb copy is limited to in-frame clones, with some not included. The sample lists approximately 2,200,000 clones; roughly 91% were seen once. Naive CD8 populations comprised CD45RO-negative cells positively selected for CCR7, excluding terminally differentiated effector memory CD45RA+ cells. The sequenced sample consisted of naive CD8+ T cells from PBMCs. All receptors come from a man aged 18 to 29 in good health. Some clones in this sample may be carry-over from other donors' samples.

This clone was picked up one time. V is TRBV19 and J is TRBJ1-1, with 7 bases matching TRBD1. CDR3 length: 17 residues. The germline V gene has CDR1 LNHDA and CDR2 SQIVND (reference sequence). J was trimmed by 0 bases and V by 4 bases; bases with no gene match: 11. CDR3 loop: CASSKGSAGGLNTEAFF. CDR3 bases: TGTGCCAGTAGTAAGGGCTCGGCAGGGGGACTGAACACTGAAGCTTTCTTT.

This chain joins TRBV7-9 and TRBJ2-5; 10 bases fit TRBD1. Germline V gene data show CDR1 as SEHNR and CDR2 as FQNEAQ (reference sequence). After removal of 4 bases from V and 5 bases from J, the junction contained 10 bases not matched to a gene. The CDR3 extends over 16 amino acids. This chain's CDR3 is CASSWDRGPVEETQYF. CDR3 coding DNA: TGTGCCAGCAGCTGGGACAGGGGCCCGGTAGAGGAGACCCAGTACTTC.

The chain employs TRBV28 and TRBJ1-5; the D is unclear. V was cut by 2 bases and J by 3 bases, with 8 bases left in between. Germline CDR1 MDHEN, CDR2 SYDVKM. The CDR3 covers 14 residues. CDR3: CASSLEVLNQPQHF. DNA of the CDR3: TGTGCCAGCAGTTTAGAGGTGCTCAATCAGCCCCAGCATTTT. Based on the CDR3 plus reference TRBV28 and TRBJ1-5, the full variable domain is DVKVTQSSRYLVKRTGEKVFLECVQDMDHENMFWYRQDPGLGLRLIYFSYDVKMKEKGDIPEGYSVSREKKERFSLILESASTNQTSMYLCASSLEVLNQPQHFGDGTRLSIL.

This sequence joins TRBV10-3 and TRBJ2-7; D might be TRBD1 or TRBD2, each matching 5 bases. The V end lost 2 bases, the J end lost 4 bases, and 21 bases lay between the germline ends. The CDR3 is 17 amino acids. The germline V gene encodes CDR1 ENHRY and CDR2 SYGVKD. As DNA, the CDR3 is TGTGCCATCAGTGAGAGGGGACCCGAACTCTTGGGATACGAGCAGTACTTC. Protein: CAISERGPELLGYEQYF.

This sequence joins TRBV10-3 and TRBJ2-2, with D perhaps TRBD1 (6 bases). The CDR3 covers 18 residues. V was trimmed by 0 bases and J by 1 base, leaving 15 bases between them. Germline assignment: CDR1 ENHRY and CDR2 SYGVKD. The CDR3 DNA sequence: TGTGCCATCAGTGAGTCATGGGACACCAATGGGAACACCGGGGAGCTGTTTTTT. Translation gives CAISESWDTNGNTGELFF.

The chain employs TRBV28 and TRBJ2-1; 12 bases fit TRBD2. Germline V gene data show CDR1 as MDHEN and CDR2 as SYDVKM. The CDR3 is 17 amino acids. J gave up 1 base and V 5 bases, and 6 bases lay outside the gene matches. In DNA form, the CDR3 reads TGTGCCAGCAGTACACTAGCGGGAGGCGGGTCCTACAATGAGCAGTTCTTC. As protein: CASSTLAGGGSYNEQFF. The variable domain in full, completed from reference TRBV28 and TRBJ2-1, reads DVKVTQSSRYLVKRTGEKVFLECVQDMDHENMFWYRQDPGLGLRLIYFSYDVKMKEKGDIPEGYSVSREKKERFSLILESASTNQTSMYLCASSTLAGGGSYNEQFFGPGTRLTVL.

Comment on this clone: This sample includes further DNA sequences coding for the same CDR3. The chain's CDR3 is CASSPLAGGTGELFF. The CDR3 region has the DNA TGTGCCAGCAGTCCCCTAGCGGGAGGCACCGGGGAGCTGTTTTTT. The J gene is TRBJ2-2, the V gene TRBV7-6, with 11 positions matching TRBD2. The CDR3 loop spans 15 amino acids. The V gene's germline CDR1 is SGHVS and CDR2 FNYEAQ. The trim removed 6 bases at V and 4 bases at J, leaving 4 bases unmatched.

This sequence joins TRBV7-3 and TRBJ2-7; D unresolved. The V gene lost 7 bases and the J gene lost 2 bases, with 21 bases spanning the gap. CDR3 length equals 16 residues. Germline V gene lookup returns CDR1 SGHTA and CDR2 FQGTGA. The CDR3 DNA is TGTGCCAGCACCTCCCCCCCGCGACGGTCGACCTACGAGCAGTACTTC. Protein: CASTSPPRRSTYEQYF.

The V and J genes are TRBV28 and TRBJ1-3; no clear D gene. This CDR3 has 13 residues. Germline CDR1 and CDR2: MDHEN and SYDVKM. Trimming left V 7 bases short and J 8 bases short, with 15 bases between. CDR3 coding DNA: TGTGCCAGCACCTCCCCGGGCTTCGACACCATATATTTT. Residues: CASTSPGFDTIYF.

The V gene is TRBV30, the J gene TRBJ2-7, with 7 positions matching TRBD1. CDR1 is GTSNPN, CDR2 SVGIG, per germline (reference sequence). With V trimmed by 7 bases and J by 3 bases, 6 bases remained unmatched. The CDR3 extends over 12 amino acids. CDR3 protein: CALDRALYEQYF. As DNA, the CDR3 is TGTGCCTTAGACAGGGCCCTCTACGAGCAGTACTTC.

Only one count was recorded for this clone. The chain recombines TRBV27 with TRBJ2-7; maybe TRBD1 (6 bases). There are 13 residues in the CDR3. Germline V lookup: CDR1 MNHEY, CDR2 SMNVEV (reference sequence). V was shortened by 3 bases and J by 7 bases, with 13 bases between the two germline ends. CDR3 nucleotide sequence: TGTGCCAGCAGTTTTCGTGGCGGACAGGAGCAGTACTTC. It specifies CASSFRGGQEQYF.

The rearrangement uses TRBV6-1 and TRBJ2-7; D perhaps matches TRBD1 (5 bases). The CDR3 contains 13 residues. The V and J ends lost 3 bases and 2 bases respectively, with 8 bases between them. Germline CDR1 MNHNS, CDR2 SASEGT. The CDR3 loop is CASSEDIAYEQYF. The DNA for the CDR3 is TGTGCCAGCAGTGAGGACATAGCCTACGAGCAGTACTTC.

This clone has just one count. The genes are TRBV4-1 and TRBJ2-3; 8 positions match TRBD1. Germline V gene lookup returns CDR1 MGHRA and CDR2 YSYEKL. There are 17 residues in the CDR3. With 3 bases clipped from V and 4 bases from J, the junction kept 12 bases outside the gene matches. CDR3 sequence: CASSHRTGTLAPDTQYF. The CDR3 region has the DNA TGCGCCAGCAGCCACCGGACAGGGACGTTGGCGCCAGATACGCAGTATTTT.

The rearrangement links TRBV27 to TRBJ2-1; D might be TRBD2 (5 bases). The CDR3 totals 14 residues. Germline V gives CDR1 MNHEY, CDR2 SMNVEV (reference sequence). The V and J ends lost 8 bases and 5 bases respectively, with 16 bases between them. The CDR3 spells CASRPLGPHNEQFF. The CDR3 bases are TGTGCCAGCCGACCACTAGGACCGCACAATGAGCAGTTCTTC.

The chain uses TRBV29-1 and TRBJ2-5; TRBD1 or TRBD2 may be the D gene (5 bases each). CDR3 length equals 14 residues. Germline V gives CDR1 SQVTM, CDR2 ANQGSEA. V was shortened by 0 bases and J by 5 bases, with 13 bases between the two germline ends. The CDR3 protein is CSVEDLGVGETQYF. CDR3 in DNA: TGCAGCGTTGAAGATTTGGGGGTTGGGGAGACCCAGTACTTC. Drawing the rest from reference TRBV29-1 and TRBJ2-5, the complete variable domain is SAVISQKPSRDICQRGTSLTIQCQVDSQVTMMFWYRQQPGQSLTLIATANQGSEATYESGFVIDKFPISRPNLTFSTLTVSNMSPEDSSIYLCSVEDLGVGETQYFGPGTRLLVL.